The 6 T cell receptor beta chains below all came from one sample that was sequenced in a study of blood T cell repertoires in COVID-19. Repertoires were generated with immunoSEQ multiplex PCR, while TCRdb's copy carries only in-frame clones and drops some. Of around 250,000 clones in the sample, approximately 88% were seen once. Material: peripheral blood. The receptor set was obtained from a woman between 40 and 55 years old who had recovered from COVID-19.

The V and J genes are TRBV27 and TRBJ2-7, with 7 bases fitting TRBD2. Trimming cost V 5 bases and J 3 bases; bases outside gene matches: 7. There are 14 residues in the CDR3. Germline loops: CDR1 MNHEY, CDR2 SMNVEV (reference sequence). CDR3 sequence reads: CASSPFAGVYEQYF. For the CDR3, the DNA is TGTGCCAGCAGTCCTTTTGCGGGAGTCTACGAGCAGTACTTC.

Remarks on this clone: The sample contains more than one DNA sequence encoding this CDR3. This chain joins TRBV12-3 or TRBV12-4 and TRBJ1-1; no clear D. This CDR3 spans 13 amino acids. Trimming took 3 bases from V and 1 from J, leaving 6 bases between them. CDR3 region: CASSLGPNTEAFF. In nucleotides, the CDR3 is TGTGCCAGCAGTTTGGGCCCGAACACTGAAGCTTTCTTT.

The rearrangement uses TRBV15 and TRBJ2-7; D is perhaps TRBD2 (6 bases). The V and J ends lost 0 bases and 5 bases respectively, with 17 bases between them. The CDR3 consists of 16 residues. Per the germline V gene, CDR1 is LNHNV and CDR2 is YYDKDF (reference sequence). The CDR3 coding sequence is TGTGCCACCAGCAGAGACCGGGGGATGGGTGGTGACGAGCAGTACTTC. The encoded protein is CATSRDRGMGGDEQYF. The full variable domain, rest sourced from reference TRBV15 and TRBJ2-7, is DAMVIQNPRYQVTQFGKPVTLSCSQTLNHNVMYWYQQKSSQAPKLLFHYYDKDFNNEADTPDNFQSRRPNTSFCFLDIRSPGLGDTAMYLCATSRDRGMGGDEQYFGPGTRLTVT.

V is TRBV6-4 and J is TRBJ2-1; TRBD2 matches at 9 bases. The CDR3 covers 21 residues. J gave up 4 bases and V 2 bases, and 21 bases lay outside the gene matches. Looked up from germline, CDR1 is MRHNA and CDR2 is SNTAGT. The CDR3: CASSDTARGSGRIKGYNEQFF. CDR3 DNA sequence: TGTGCCAGCAGTGACACCGCGAGGGGAAGCGGGAGGATTAAGGGGTACAATGAGCAGTTCTTC.

This rearrangement joins TRBV30 to TRBJ2-7, with a possible D match to TRBD2 (6 bases). Germline CDR1 GTSNPN, CDR2 SVGIG (reference sequence). The CDR3 has 11 residues. V lost 3 bases and J lost 6, with 9 bases in between. The CDR3 here is CAWSRGLEQYF. CDR3 coding DNA: TGTGCCTGGAGCCGGGGACTCGAGCAGTACTTC.

The rearrangement links TRBV28 to TRBJ2-7, with TRBD2 matching 11 bases. This CDR3 is built from 15 residues. V shed 0 bases and J 3 bases; nucleotides not matched to a gene: 1. Germline V gives CDR1 MDHEN, CDR2 SYDVKM. Written as DNA, the CDR3 is TGTGCCAGCAGTTTATGGGGGACTAGCGGCTACGAGCAGTACTTC. The encoded protein is CASSLWGTSGYEQYF.